This section outlines one T cell receptor (beta chain) sequence together with its context. Its antigen remains unknown. These data come from a study of graft-versus-host responses after intestinal transplantation. Study-level results: Graft-versus-host to host-versus-graft clonal ratios in allografts were high in patients with graft-donor T cell macrochimerism. GvH clones appeared in recipient marrow, some first in ileum or blood.

Germline CDR1 reads LNHDA; CDR2 reads SQIVND (reference sequence). The CDR3 has 14 amino acids. Trimming took 5 bases from V and 2 from J, leaving 13 bases between them. The table came from immunoSEQ multiplex PCR; TCRdb's copy has only in-frame clones and leaves some out. This table has roughly 90,000 clones, about nine tenths appearing once. This clonotype was obtained from a human donor who received an intestinal transplant. This chain connects TRBV19 to TRBJ2-7; D not certain. Sequences were derived from unstimulated CD8+ T cells sorted from spleen or lymph node cells, sampled before intestinal transplant. The CDR3, as DNA: TGTGCCAGTAGTGCGACACGTTATACCTACGAGCAGTACTTC. Translated: CASSATRYTYEQYF.